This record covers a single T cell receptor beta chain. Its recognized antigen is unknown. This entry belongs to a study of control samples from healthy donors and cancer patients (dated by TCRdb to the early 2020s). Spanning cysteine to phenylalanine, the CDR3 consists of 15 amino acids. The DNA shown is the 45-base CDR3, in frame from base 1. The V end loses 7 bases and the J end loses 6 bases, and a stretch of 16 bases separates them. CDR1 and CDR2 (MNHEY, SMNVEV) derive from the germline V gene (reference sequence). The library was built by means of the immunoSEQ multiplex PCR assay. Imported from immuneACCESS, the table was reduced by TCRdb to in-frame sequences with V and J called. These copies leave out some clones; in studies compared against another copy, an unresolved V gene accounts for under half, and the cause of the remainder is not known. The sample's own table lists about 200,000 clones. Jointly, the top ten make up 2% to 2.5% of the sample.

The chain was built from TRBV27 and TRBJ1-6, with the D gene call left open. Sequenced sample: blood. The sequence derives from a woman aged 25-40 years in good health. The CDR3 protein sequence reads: CASTPQEFPNSPLHF. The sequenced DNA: TGTGCCAGCACTCCGCAAGAGTTTCCTAATTCACCCCTCCACTTT.